The 10 T cell receptor beta chains reported below all come from one sample, sequenced in a study of blood T cell repertoires in COVID-19. Profiling relied on immunoSEQ multiplex PCR, and the TCRdb table lists in-frame clones only, not all of them. The sample has roughly 300,000 clones, 90% seen once. Sequenced input: PBMCs or T cells enriched from blood (not recorded which). These receptors all come from a woman in her 30s who had recovered from COVID-19.

CDR3 nucleotides: TGTGCCAGCAGTTCAAGCGGGAGAGTATACAATGAGCAGTTCTTC. This translates into CASSSSGRVYNEQFF. This sequence joins TRBV7-9 and TRBJ2-1; TRBD2 aligns across 8 bases. CDR3 length: 15 residues. The V gene end was trimmed by 6 bases and the J gene end by 4 bases; junction bases not matched to a gene: 8. Germline V CDR1 and CDR2: SEHNR, FQNEAQ (reference sequence).

The CDR3 sequence: CASSPSGRSGGPTGEQYF. In nucleotides, the CDR3 is TGTGCCAGCAGTCCCTCGGGGAGGAGCGGGGGGCCTACGGGAGAGCAGTACTTC. This rearrangement joins TRBV28 to TRBJ2-7; 9 bases map to TRBD2. CDR3 length: 18 residues. V dropped 5 bases and J dropped 7; count of bases not matched to a gene: 21. The germline V gene has CDR1 MDHEN and CDR2 SYDVKM.

The chain uses TRBV6-5 and TRBJ2-5; 9 bases match TRBD1. Germline V lookup: CDR1 MNHEY, CDR2 SVGAGI. V gave up 5 bases and J gave up 5 bases; unmatched junction bases: 3. This CDR3 is built from 13 residues. The CDR3 is CASSLDRGETQYF. The CDR3 DNA sequence: TGTGCCAGCAGTCTCGACAGGGGGGAGACCCAGTACTTC.

The chain links TRBV20-1 to TRBJ2-5; D not certain. CDR1 and CDR2 (germline): DFQATT, SNEGSKA (reference sequence). V was clipped by 5 bases and J by 3 bases, with 7 bases between them. This CDR3 region has 11 residues. DNA of the CDR3: TGCAGTGCTCGAGCTGAAGAGACCCAGTACTTC. As protein: CSARAEETQYF.

The J gene is TRBJ2-1, the V gene TRBV29-1, with 7 bases lining up with TRBD2. With V trimmed by 8 bases and J by 2 bases, 6 bases remained unmatched. This CDR3 has 13 residues. Germline values: CDR1 SQVTM, CDR2 ANQGSEA. This chain's CDR3 is CSSPSGTYNEQFF. The CDR3 DNA follows: TGCAGCTCCCCAAGCGGGACCTACAATGAGCAGTTCTTC.

CDR3 in amino acids: CASSLDRTSTDTQYF. Here the CDR3 DNA reads TGTGCCAGCAGCTTAGACAGGACCAGCACAGATACGCAGTATTTT. The chain couples TRBV7-3 to TRBJ2-3, with D perhaps matching TRBD1 (6 bases). Trimming took 2 bases from V and 0 from J, leaving 9 bases between them. The germline V gene has CDR1 SGHTA and CDR2 FQGTGA. CDR3 length: 15 amino acids.

The gene calls are TRBV7-6 and TRBJ2-2, with 13 bases fitting TRBD2. This CDR3 comprises 19 residues. Germline V lookup: CDR1 SGHVS, CDR2 FNYEAQ. Germline trimming cut 1 base from V and 1 base from J; bases unmatched to any gene: 6. DNA for the CDR3: TGTGCCAGCAGCTTAGTTCCCCGGACTAGCGGGGGGAACACCGGGGAGCTGTTTTTT. Encoded protein: CASSLVPRTSGGNTGELFF.

V usage is TRBV28 and J usage is TRBJ1-1, with TRBD1 as a possible D gene (5 bases). Germline CDR1 MDHEN, CDR2 SYDVKM. The CDR3 sequence is 15 residues long. V lost 5 bases to trimming and J lost 0 bases, with 13 bases between them. The CDR3 nucleotides are TGTGCCAGCAGTCCGCAGGGTACCTTGAACACTGAAGCTTTCTTT. This translates into CASSPQGTLNTEAFF.

The chain has TRBV6-2 or TRBV6-3 and TRBJ2-1; no clear D gene. Deletions cut 2 bases from V and 9 bases from J, with 8 bases between. The CDR3 spans 12 residues. Germline V gives CDR1 MNHEY, CDR2 SVGEGT. The CDR3 DNA reads TGTGCCAGCAGTTACCATGTAGTTGAGCAGTTCTTC. Protein sequence: CASSYHVVEQFF.

This clone appeared many times. This chain joins TRBV11-2 and TRBJ1-2; 7 nucleotides agree with TRBD1. There are 13 residues in the CDR3. Losses at the gene ends were 5 bases for V and 2 bases for J; bases not matched to a gene: 2. Looked up from germline, CDR1 is SGHAT and CDR2 is FQNNGV. In DNA, the CDR3 is TGTGCCAGCAGCAACAGGGGAAACTATGGCTACACCTTC. Its translation is CASSNRGNYGYTF. Full variable domain (remainder filled in from reference TRBV11-2 and TRBJ1-2): EAGVAQSPRYKIIEKRQSVAFWCNPISGHATLYWYQQILGQGPKLLIQFQNNGVVDDSQLPKDRFSAERLKGVDSTLKIQPAKLEDSAVYLCASSNRGNYGYTFGSGTRLTVV.